The 8 T cell receptor beta chains presented below share a single source sample, sequenced in a study of blood T cell repertoires in COVID-19. Generated by immunoSEQ multiplex PCR, the TCRdb table keeps only in-frame clones and is missing some. This table holds approximately 310,000 clones, around 86% found once. The sequenced sample was peripheral blood. Receptors were obtained from a man aged 45-65 years with active or convalescent COVID-19.

The chain carries TRBV19 and TRBJ1-5; TRBD1 aligns across 7 bases. From germline, CDR1 is LNHDA and CDR2 SQIVND (reference sequence). Trimming at V came to 7 bases and at J to 7 bases, leaving 7 bases not matched to a gene. The CDR3 is 13 residues long. In nucleotides, the CDR3 is TGTGCCAGTAATAGGAGGGGGCAACAGCCCCAGCATTTT. Translating gives CASNRRGQQPQHF.

In its sample, this clone was seen a few times. The chain recombines TRBV6-6 with TRBJ1-1; D gene unclear. Per the germline V gene, CDR1 is MNHNY and CDR2 is SVGAGI (reference sequence). V lost 0 bases and J lost 2, with 10 bases in between. CDR3 size: 15 residues. The CDR3: CASSYSIQTNTEAFF. In nucleotides, the CDR3 is TGTGCCAGCAGTTACTCGATACAGACCAACACTGAAGCTTTCTTT.

The CDR3 is CASSELEGAGEQYF. The CDR3 nucleotides are TGCGCCAGCAGTGAGTTGGAAGGGGCGGGGGAGCAGTACTTC. The chain carries TRBV10-1 and TRBJ2-7; a weak D match, TRBD2 (6 bases). This CDR3 region has 14 residues. V lost 1 base and J lost 7, with 14 bases in between. CDR1 and CDR2 (germline): WNHNN, SYGVQD (reference sequence).

The chain employs TRBV30 and TRBJ2-7; TRBD2 might be the D (5 bases). Between the trimmed V and J ends, which lost 4 bases and 2 bases, there was a span of 18 bases. CDR1 GTSNPN and CDR2 SVGIG come from the germline V gene (reference sequence). The CDR3 consists of 15 residues. DNA of the CDR3: TGTGCCTGGAACCGAGGGCGGTTTGGGGCCTACGAGCAGTACTTC. As protein: CAWNRGRFGAYEQYF.

The genes are TRBV15 and TRBJ1-5; weak D call: TRBD1 (6 bases). The V and J ends lost 5 bases and 4 bases respectively, with 9 bases between them. CDR1 and CDR2 (germline): LNHNV, YYDKDF (reference sequence). The CDR3 contains 13 residues. CDR3 sequence: CATSSRGNQPQHF. In nucleotides, the CDR3 is TGTGCCACCAGCTCCAGGGGTAATCAGCCCCAGCATTTT.

The chain employs TRBV5-4 and TRBJ2-5, with D maybe TRBD1 (6 bases). Germline CDR1 reads SGHNT; CDR2 reads YYREEE (reference sequence). V lost 4 bases and J lost 5, with 21 bases in between. This CDR3 has 16 residues. CDR3 residues: CASSLDKRGSGETQYF. DNA of the CDR3: TGTGCCAGCAGCCTCGATAAAAGGGGGAGTGGGGAGACCCAGTACTTC.

The chain employs TRBV28 and TRBJ2-7; D remains unclear. Germline CDR1 reads MDHEN; CDR2 reads SYDVKM. This CDR3 is 15 amino acids long. The germline V and J ends were trimmed by 2 bases and 0 bases, with 11 bases remaining between them. The CDR3 here is CASSLVGVGSYEQYF. The DNA for the CDR3 is TGTGCCAGCAGTTTAGTGGGCGTGGGCTCCTACGAGCAGTACTTC.

The V call is TRBV3-1 (or the pseudogene TRBV3-2), the J call TRBJ2-5; 7 positions agree with TRBD1. Losses at the gene ends were 0 bases for V and 6 bases for J; bases not matched to a gene: 4. CDR3 size: 14 residues. Looked up from germline, CDR1 is LGHDT and CDR2 is YNNKEL (reference sequence). The chain's CDR3 is CASSQDRQGQTQYF. The DNA for the CDR3 is TGTGCCAGCAGCCAAGATAGACAGGGACAGACCCAGTACTTC.